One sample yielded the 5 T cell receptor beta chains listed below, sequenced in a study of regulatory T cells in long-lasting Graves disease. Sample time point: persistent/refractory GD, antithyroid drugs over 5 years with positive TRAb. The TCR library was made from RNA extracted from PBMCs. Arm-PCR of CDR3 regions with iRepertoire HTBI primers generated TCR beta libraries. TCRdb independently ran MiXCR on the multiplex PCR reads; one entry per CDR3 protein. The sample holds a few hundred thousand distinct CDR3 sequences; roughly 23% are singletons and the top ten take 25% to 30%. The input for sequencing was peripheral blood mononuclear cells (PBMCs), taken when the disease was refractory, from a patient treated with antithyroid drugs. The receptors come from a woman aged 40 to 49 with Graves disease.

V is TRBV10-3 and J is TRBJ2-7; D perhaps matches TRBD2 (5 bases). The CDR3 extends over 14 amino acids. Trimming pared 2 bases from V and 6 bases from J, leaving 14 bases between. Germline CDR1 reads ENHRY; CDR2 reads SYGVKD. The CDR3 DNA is TGTGCCATCAGTGAGCCCAGCGGAGTACTCGAGCAGTACTTC. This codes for CAISEPSGVLEQYF.

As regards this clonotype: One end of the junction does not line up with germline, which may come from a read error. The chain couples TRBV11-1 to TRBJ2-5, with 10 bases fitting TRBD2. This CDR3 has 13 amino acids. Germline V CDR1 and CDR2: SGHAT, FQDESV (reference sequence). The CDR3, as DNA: TGTGCCAGCAGCTCGGGGGGGCTAGCGGGAGAATTCTTC. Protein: CASSSGGLAGEFF.

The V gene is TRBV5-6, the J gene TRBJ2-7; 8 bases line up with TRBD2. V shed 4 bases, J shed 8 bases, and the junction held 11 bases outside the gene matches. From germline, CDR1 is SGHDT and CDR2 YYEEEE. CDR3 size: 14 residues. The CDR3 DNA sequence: TGTGCCAGCAGCGGATCCGGGACTAGGCCTAAGCAGTACTTC. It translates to CASSGSGTRPKQYF.

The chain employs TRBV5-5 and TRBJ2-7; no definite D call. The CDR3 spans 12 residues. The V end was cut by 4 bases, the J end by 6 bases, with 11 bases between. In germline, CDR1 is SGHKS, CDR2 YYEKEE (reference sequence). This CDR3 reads CASSAGLGEQYF. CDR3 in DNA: TGTGCCAGCAGCGCCGGCTTGGGCGAGCAGTACTTC. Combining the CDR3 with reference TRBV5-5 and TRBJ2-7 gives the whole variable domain DAGVTQSPTHLIKTRGQQVTLRCSPISGHKSVSWYQQVLGQGPQFIFQYYEKEERGRGNFPDRFSARQFPNYSSELNVNALLLGDSALYLCASSAGLGEQYFGPGTRLTVT.

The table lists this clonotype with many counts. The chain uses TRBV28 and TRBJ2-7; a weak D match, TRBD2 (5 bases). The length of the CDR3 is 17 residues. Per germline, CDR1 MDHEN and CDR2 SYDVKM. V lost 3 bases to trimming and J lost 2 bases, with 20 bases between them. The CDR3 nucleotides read TGTGCCAGCAGTTTTTTTTCGGGGAGCTTAGAAGCCTACGAGCAGTACTTC. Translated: CASSFFSGSLEAYEQYF.